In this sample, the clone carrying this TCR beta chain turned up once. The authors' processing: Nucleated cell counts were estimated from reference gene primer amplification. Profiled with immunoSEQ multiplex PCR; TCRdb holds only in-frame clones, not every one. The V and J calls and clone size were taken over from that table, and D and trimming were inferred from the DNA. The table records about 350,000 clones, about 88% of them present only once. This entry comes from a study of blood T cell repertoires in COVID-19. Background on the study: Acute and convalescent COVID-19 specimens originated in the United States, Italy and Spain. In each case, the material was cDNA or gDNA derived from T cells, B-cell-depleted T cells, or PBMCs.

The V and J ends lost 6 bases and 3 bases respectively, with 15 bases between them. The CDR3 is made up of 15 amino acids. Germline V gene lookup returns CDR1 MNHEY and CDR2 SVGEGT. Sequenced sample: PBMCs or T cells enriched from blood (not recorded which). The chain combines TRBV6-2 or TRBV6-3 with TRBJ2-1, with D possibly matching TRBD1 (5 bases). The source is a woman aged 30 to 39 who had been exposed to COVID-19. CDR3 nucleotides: TGTGCCAGCAGCCCACTCCAGACAGACTACAATGAGCAGTTCTTC. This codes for CASSPLQTDYNEQFF.